This T cell receptor beta chain was documented in a study of T cell changes during pregnancy in multiple sclerosis. Per germline, CDR1 SGHNT and CDR2 YENEEA. The CDR3 is made up of 15 amino acids. After removal of 5 bases from V and 6 bases from J, the junction contained 7 bases not matched to a gene. Clones were sequenced by immunoSEQ multiplex PCR, and TCRdb holds only the in-frame ones, with some missing. The repertoire consists of 50,000 or so clones, with 85% to 95% occurring once and the leading ten covering 3.5% to 5%. Sequencing used CD8+ T cells from peripheral blood mononuclear cells, obtained after pregnancy. The receptor comes from a female donor with multiple sclerosis, enrolled in a pregnancy study. The V call is TRBV11-3, the J call TRBJ2-1, with 10 bases aligning to TRBD1. Here the CDR3 reads CASSNRDRGFNEQFF. Written as DNA, the CDR3 is TGTGCCAGCAGCAACCGGGACAGGGGTTTCAATGAGCAGTTCTTC.